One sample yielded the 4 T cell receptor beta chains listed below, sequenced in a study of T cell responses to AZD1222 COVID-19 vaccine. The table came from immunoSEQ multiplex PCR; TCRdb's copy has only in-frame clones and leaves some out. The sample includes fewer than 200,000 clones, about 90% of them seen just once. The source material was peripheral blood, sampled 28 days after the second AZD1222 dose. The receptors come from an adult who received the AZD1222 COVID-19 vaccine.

The CDR3 reads CASSYSSGYNEQFF. CDR3 sequence (DNA): TGTGCCAGCAGTTACTCCTCCGGGTACAATGAGCAGTTCTTC. The rearrangement joins TRBV6-5 to TRBJ2-1, with unresolved D. This CDR3 comprises 14 residues. Trimming shortened V by 0 bases and J by 4 bases, and 7 bases separated the two germline ends. Germline lookup yields CDR1 MNHEY and CDR2 SVGAGI.

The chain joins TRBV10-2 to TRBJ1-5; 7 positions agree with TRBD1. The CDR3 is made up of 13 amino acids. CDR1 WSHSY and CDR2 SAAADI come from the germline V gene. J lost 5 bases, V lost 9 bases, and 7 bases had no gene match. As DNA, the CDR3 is TGCGCCAGTTCGAACAGGGGCGATCAGCCCCAGCATTTT. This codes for CASSNRGDQPQHF.

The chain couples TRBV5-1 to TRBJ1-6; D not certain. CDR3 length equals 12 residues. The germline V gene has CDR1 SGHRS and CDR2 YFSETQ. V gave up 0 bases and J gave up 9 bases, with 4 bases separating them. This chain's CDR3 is CASSLDGSPLHF. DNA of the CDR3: TGCGCCAGCAGCTTGGATGGTTCACCCCTCCACTTT.

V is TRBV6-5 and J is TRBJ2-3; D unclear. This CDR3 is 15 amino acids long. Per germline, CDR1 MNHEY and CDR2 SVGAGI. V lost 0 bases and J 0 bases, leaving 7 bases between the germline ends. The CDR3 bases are TGTGCCAGCAGTTACTCGAGAAGTAGCACAGATACGCAGTATTTT. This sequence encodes CASSYSRSSTDTQYF.